Detailed here is one TCR beta chain. This sample was taken from a study of T cells in Graves' hyperthyroidism and ophthalmopathy. Trimming removed 6 bases from V and 2 bases from J; junction bases left unmatched: 5. CDR1 SNHLY and CDR2 FYNNEI come from the germline V gene. This CDR3 region has 15 residues. Amplified regions were TCR beta CDR3 sequences from RNA transcripts. A set of HTBI primers served as the primers for a first-round RT-PCR of the TCR CDR3. TCRdb analysed the multiplex PCR reads with MiXCR anew, one entry per CDR3 protein. Among 700,000 to 850,000 distinct CDR3 sequences listed, under 45% were seen once.

The chain recombines TRBV2 with TRBJ1-5, with TRBD1 identical over 9 bases. The receptor's source is a middle-aged woman with Graves' hyperthyroidism. Sequenced: blood. CDR3 residues: CASRGTGLGNQPQHF. CDR3 DNA: TGTGCCAGCAGGGGGACAGGGTTAGGCAATCAGCCCCAGCATTTT.